This TCR beta chain was found in a study of T cell responses to AZD1222 COVID-19 vaccine. Study-level information: Pooled samples include second doses given at about 4 or 12 weeks. Notes on the study in general: Nearly half of the spike-specific TCRs reportedly recognize variant regions that carry no mutations. Spike-specific TCR breadth and depth grew following two AZD1222 doses.

V lost 3 bases and J lost 6, with 11 bases in between. The CDR3 has 14 residues. Germline CDR1 and CDR2: ENHRY and SYGVKD. On this clone: Its antigen remains unidentified.

TCRdb's copy holds only in-frame clones and misses some; the assay was immunoSEQ multiplex PCR. The repertoire holds roughly 120,000 clones, with around 89% as singletons. The material was peripheral blood, obtained on day 0 of AZD1222 vaccination. The sequence derives from an adult in good health. The chain carries TRBV10-3 and TRBJ2-2; D uncertain. CDR3 DNA: TGTGCCATCAGTGACTTTAAGGCGTCCGGGGAGCTGTTTTTT. Encoded protein: CAISDFKASGELFF.